This T cell receptor beta chain was observed in a study of radiotherapy plus CTLA-4 blockade in lung cancer. On the study more broadly: With 31% of patients having disease control, objective responses were seen in approximately 19%. Study-wide points: Early clonal dynamics of blood T cells, together with interferon-beta, were reported as the best response predictor.

A remark on this clone: Its antigen is undetermined.

Sequenced by immunoSEQ multiplex PCR; TCRdb stores in-frame clones only, minus some. This table has around 130,000 clones, 75% to 90% appearing once. The CDR3 is 17 amino acids. Germline assignment: CDR1 LNHDA and CDR2 SQIVND (reference sequence). V was trimmed by 5 bases and J by 4 bases, leaving 23 bases between them. This rearrangement joins TRBV19 to TRBJ1-2, with D perhaps TRBD1 (5 bases). The source material was peripheral blood, sampled from a patient treated with radiotherapy plus ipilimumab. The clonotype originates from a human donor with non-small cell lung cancer that progressed on radiotherapy plus ipilimumab. The CDR3 is CASSSLLLEGRGYGYTF. As DNA, the CDR3 is TGTGCCAGTAGTTCATTACTTCTCGAGGGAAGGGGCTATGGCTACACCTTC.